This is a list of T cell receptor beta chains from one sample in a study of shared clonotypes between healthy human individuals. Assay used: immunoSEQ multiplex PCR; TCRdb lists only in-frame clones, some missing. The sample yields under 350,000 clones, more than 75% seen once. What was sequenced was memory CD8+ T cells sorted from blood. The source of these receptors is a man in his late teens or twenties in good health. The CDR3 runs from the conserved cysteine through the conserved F or W. A D gene is named only where the DNA matches it firmly. Size tells how often a clone was seen (once, few, many) or the class of an expanded clone, and some rows leave it out.

V gene,D gene,J gene,clone size,CDR3 protein,CDR3 DNA
TRBV2,.,TRBJ2-7,.,CASSEGTASYEQYF,TGTGCCAGCAGTGAAGGGACGGCATCCTACGAGCAGTACTTC
TRBV4-1,.,TRBJ1-1,.,CASSPFIASGVEAFF,TGCGCCAGCAGCCCTTTTATCGCTTCAGGGGTTGAAGCTTTCTTT
TRBV5-6,.,TRBJ2-3,.,CASSLDGNTQYF,TGTGCCAGCAGCTTGGACGGTAATACGCAGTATTTT
TRBV2,TRBD1,TRBJ2-7,.,CASNPGQGDEQYF,TGTGCCAGCAATCCGGGACAGGGCGACGAGCAGTACTTC
TRBV5-4,.,TRBJ2-5,.,CASSTPKEETQYF,TGTGCCAGCTCCACCCCGAAAGAAGAGACCCAGTACTTC
TRBV30,TRBD1,TRBJ1-4,.,CACPIGGRGRTGELFF,TGTGCCTGCCCTATAGGGGGCAGGGGGCGGACGGGAGAACTGTTTTTT
TRBV7-8,TRBD2,TRBJ2-7,.,CASSPDEVAGEVYEQYF,TGTGCCAGCAGCCCCGACGAGGTAGCGGGAGAAGTCTACGAGCAGTACTTC
TRBV4-3,TRBD2,TRBJ2-3,.,CASSQDFPRGRAADTQYF,TGCGCCAGCAGCCAAGATTTCCCCCGCGGGAGGGCCGCCGATACGCAGTATTTT
TRBV5-6,.,TRBJ2-7,.,CASSLLPPGEWYEQYF,TGTGCCAGCAGCCTCCTTCCCCCCGGAGAGTGGTACGAGCAGTACTTC
TRBV5-4,.,TRBJ2-7,.,CASSEIGGSYEQYF,TGTGCCAGCAGCGAAATAGGGGGCTCCTACGAGCAGTACTTC
TRBV29-1,TRBD1,TRBJ1-2,.,CSVEGQGYGYTF,TGCAGCGTTGAAGGACAGGGCTATGGCTACACCTTC
TRBV6-5,TRBD1,TRBJ1-5,.,CASRLTGGSQPQHF,TGTGCCAGCAGACTCACAGGGGGGAGTCAGCCCCAGCATTTT
TRBV6-5,TRBD2,TRBJ2-7,.,CAASLGGRTNEQYF,TGTGCCGCCAGCCTGGGCGGGAGGACCAACGAGCAGTACTTC
TRBV30,TRBD1,TRBJ2-2,.,CAWSDVTGIPGELFF,TGTGCCTGGAGTGATGTGACAGGGATTCCCGGGGAGCTGTTTTTT
TRBV7-9,TRBD2,TRBJ2-7,.,CASSPSSGYSYEQYF,TGTGCCAGCAGCCCGTCTAGCGGATATTCCTACGAGCAGTACTTC
TRBV30,TRBD2,TRBJ2-1,.,CAWTGGAGFVNEQFF,TGTGCCTGGACTGGGGGAGCGGGATTCGTCAATGAGCAGTTCTTC
TRBV28,.,TRBJ1-1,.,CASNPGASTEAFF,TGTGCCAGCAACCCAGGGGCCTCCACTGAAGCTTTCTTT
TRBV27,.,TRBJ1-1,.,CASSLSFAGNTEAFF,TGTGCCAGCAGTTTATCCTTCGCGGGGAACACTGAAGCTTTCTTT
TRBV9,TRBD1,TRBJ2-7,few,CASSGRGPEQYF,TGTGCCAGCAGCGGCAGGGGGCCCGAGCAGTACTTC
TRBV27,.,TRBJ1-4,once,CASSYSTTNEKLFF,TGTGCCAGCAGTTACAGTACAACTAATGAAAAACTGTTTTTT
TRBV10-3,TRBD1,TRBJ2-7,.,CAISEQGQGTPYEQYF,TGTGCCATCAGTGAGCAAGGACAGGGAACGCCCTACGAGCAGTACTTC
TRBV6-1,.,TRBJ1-2,.,CASSDRGPYGYTF,TGTGCCAGCAGTGATAGGGGACCCTATGGCTACACCTTC
TRBV29-1,.,TRBJ1-5,.,CSVSAYGGGNQPQHF,TGCAGCGTTTCGGCGTACGGGGGGGGCAATCAGCCCCAGCATTTT
TRBV10-3,TRBD1,TRBJ1-2,.,CAISEGTGGVNGYTF,TGTGCCATCAGTGAGGGGACAGGGGGCGTGAATGGCTACACCTTC
TRBV18,.,TRBJ1-1,few,CASSPVMNTEAFF,TGTGCCAGCTCACCGGTAATGAACACTGAAGCTTTCTTT
TRBV13,.,TRBJ2-1,.,CASSLLDEQFF,TGTGCCAGCAGCTTGCTCGATGAGCAGTTCTTC
TRBV28,.,TRBJ1-5,.,CASSSEQVYSRGSNQPQHF,TGTGCCAGCAGTTCCGAGCAGGTGTATTCCCGGGGAAGCAATCAGCCCCAGCATTTT
TRBV5-6,.,TRBJ2-7,once,CASSEGGFYEQYF,TGTGCCAGCAGCGAGGGGGGGTTCTACGAGCAGTACTTC
TRBV6-5,.,TRBJ2-3,.,CASSYSAGMDTDTQYF,TGTGCCAGCAGTTACTCGGCAGGGATGGACACAGATACGCAGTATTTT
TRBV13,TRBD2,TRBJ2-7,.,CASSWTRSYEQYF,TGTGCCAGCAGCTGGACTAGGTCCTACGAGCAGTACTTC
TRBV19,TRBD1,TRBJ2-7,.,CASSPTPGQGYYEQYF,TGTGCCAGTAGTCCGACTCCGGGACAGGGGTACTACGAGCAGTACTTC
TRBV2,TRBD2,TRBJ2-1,.,CASSELLADNNEQFF,TGTGCCAGCAGTGAATTGCTAGCGGACAACAATGAGCAGTTCTTC
TRBV7-2,.,TRBJ2-7,.,CASSFPALTYEQYF,TGTGCCAGCAGCTTTCCAGCGCTAACCTACGAGCAGTACTTC
TRBV4-1,.,TRBJ1-3,.,CASSQEAGPSGNTIYF,TGCGCCAGCAGCCAAGAGGCGGGCCCCTCTGGAAACACCATATATTTT
TRBV7-2,.,TRBJ2-3,.,CASSLKQGLSDTQYF,TGTGCCAGCAGCTTAAAGCAGGGGTTATCAGATACGCAGTATTTT
TRBV13,.,TRBJ2-5,.,CASSPHIQGGETQYF,TGTGCCAGCAGCCCACACATACAGGGAGGAGAGACCCAGTACTTC
TRBV6-6,.,TRBJ2-7,few,CASTGGSYEQYF,TGTGCCAGCACAGGAGGCTCCTACGAGCAGTACTTC
TRBV28,.,TRBJ2-1,.,CASSPPGYNEQFF,TGTGCCAGCAGTCCCCCGGGGTACAATGAGCAGTTCTTC
TRBV13,.,TRBJ2-1,once,CASSWDRLYNEQFF,TGTGCCAGCAGCTGGGACCGGCTCTACAATGAGCAGTTCTTC
TRBV5-4,.,TRBJ1-1,.,CASSSPQSNTEAFF,TGTGCCAGCAGCTCACCCCAGAGTAACACTGAAGCTTTCTTT
TRBV18,.,TRBJ2-7,.,CASSPVLAAYEQYF,TGTGCCAGCTCACCCGTTCTAGCAGCCTACGAGCAGTACTTC
TRBV4-1,TRBD1,TRBJ1-2,.,CASSQVGGTGALKGYGYTF,TGCGCCAGCAGCCAAGTCGGGGGGACAGGGGCCCTAAAGGGCTATGGCTACACCTTC
TRBV29-1,.,TRBJ2-7,.,CSVARGVGPVQQYF,TGCAGCGTCGCTAGGGGTGTAGGACCGGTACAGCAGTACTTC
TRBV6-5,TRBD1,TRBJ2-3,.,CASSLTGADTQYF,TGTGCCAGCAGTTTGACAGGGGCGGATACGCAGTATTTT
TRBV5-4,.,TRBJ2-7,.,CASSSVKESPYEQYF,TGTGCCAGCAGCTCCGTAAAGGAGTCTCCCTACGAGCAGTACTTC
TRBV7-9,TRBD2,TRBJ2-7,.,CASSGSTTSDSSYEQYF,TGTGCCAGCAGCGGATCGACAACTAGCGATAGCTCCTACGAGCAGTACTTC
TRBV6-5,TRBD1,TRBJ2-7,.,CASSYSDTGGYEQYF,TGTGCCAGCAGTTACTCGGATACAGGGGGGTACGAGCAGTACTTC
TRBV7-9,.,TRBJ1-1,.,CASSLALRGNTEAFF,TGTGCCAGCAGCTTAGCGCTCAGGGGTAACACTGAAGCTTTCTTT
TRBV19,.,TRBJ2-7,few,CASRNRDTVTYEQYF,TGTGCCAGTAGGAACCGGGACACCGTAACCTACGAGCAGTACTTC
TRBV6-5,TRBD1,TRBJ1-2,.,CASSPQGADYGYTF,TGTGCCAGCAGCCCTCAGGGGGCGGACTATGGCTACACCTTC
TRBV4-3,TRBD1,TRBJ1-5,.,CASSQTGESNQPQHF,TGCGCCAGCAGCCAGACAGGGGAGAGCAATCAGCCCCAGCATTTT
TRBV7-9,TRBD2,TRBJ2-7,once,CASSLEGLAGGSYEQYF,TGTGCCAGCAGCTTAGAGGGACTAGCGGGGGGCTCCTACGAGCAGTACTTC
TRBV27,.,TRBJ2-7,.,CASRPGTLLYEQYF,TGTGCCAGCAGACCCGGGACTTTACTATACGAGCAGTACTTC
TRBV4-2,.,TRBJ2-4,.,CASSQDVAGSKNIQYF,TGTGCCAGCAGCCAAGATGTCGCAGGGAGCAAAAACATTCAGTACTTC